Listed here are 14 T cell receptor beta chains from one sample, sequenced in a study of T cell repertoires and HLA-DP antigens. Profiling relied on immunoSEQ multiplex PCR, and the TCRdb table lists in-frame clones only, not all of them. The top ten hold about 1.7% of the sample, which has 75,000 to 90,000 clones, about 89% seen once. Their antigens remain unidentified. Sequenced input: CD4+ T cells from PBMCs. The receptors shown here come from a man aged 45-60 years in good health and CMV-seronegative.

This chain uses TRBV7-3 with TRBJ2-3, with D possibly TRBD1 on 6 matching bases. V lost 0 bases and J 8 bases, leaving 6 bases between the germline ends. From germline, CDR1 is SGHTA and CDR2 FQGTGA. CDR3 length: 12 residues. The CDR3 sequence is CASSLTGGTQYF. The CDR3 nucleotides are TGTGCCAGCAGCTTAACAGGGGGTACGCAGTATTTT.

J is TRBJ2-5 and V is TRBV5-1; tentatively, D is TRBD2 (6 bases). The CDR3 consists of 13 residues. Trimming shortened V by 4 bases and J by 4 bases, and 11 bases separated the two germline ends. Germline V gives CDR1 SGHRS, CDR2 YFSETQ. The CDR3, as DNA: TGCGCCAGCAGCCCGGCTAGCGTAGAGACCCAGTACTTC. Protein: CASSPASVETQYF.

This sequence joins TRBV6-4 and TRBJ2-1; 9 positions match TRBD1. Germline V gene data show CDR1 as MRHNA and CDR2 as SNTAGT. The CDR3 runs 15 residues. J lost 7 bases, V lost 6 bases, and 10 bases had no gene match. The CDR3 nucleotides are TGTGCCAGCAGAAAAGAACAGGGGGCGCGAAATGAGCAGTTCTTC. Translating it yields CASRKEQGARNEQFF.

This chain links TRBV5-4 with TRBJ1-5, with D unresolved. The germline CDR1 and CDR2 sequences are SGHNT and YYREEE (reference sequence). The CDR3 loop spans 14 amino acids. Trimming took off 0 bases at V and 1 base at J, with 5 bases between the two ends. CDR3 in amino acids: CASSLDGSNQPQHF. In DNA, the CDR3 is TGTGCCAGCAGCTTGGATGGGAGCAATCAGCCCCAGCATTTT.

The chain couples TRBV6-1 to TRBJ2-7, with D uncertain. Trimming took 7 bases from V and 2 from J, leaving 6 bases between them. This CDR3 region has 11 residues. Germline V gives CDR1 MNHNS, CDR2 SASEGT. DNA for the CDR3: TGTGCCAGCACGCAGGCCTACGAGCAGTACTTC. Encoded protein: CASTQAYEQYF.

CDR3 residues: CASSGRADTQYF. The CDR3 DNA reads TGTGCCAGTAGCGGGAGGGCAGATACGCAGTATTTT. V and J are TRBV19 and TRBJ2-3; 8 bases are shared with TRBD2. The V gene's germline CDR1 is LNHDA and CDR2 SQIVND (reference sequence). The CDR3 runs to 12 residues. J lost 4 bases, V lost 6 bases, and 0 bases had no gene match. Using reference TRBV19 and TRBJ2-3 for the parts outside the CDR3, the full variable domain is DGGITQSPKYLFRKEGQNVTLSCEQNLNHDAMYWYRQDPGQGLRLIYYSQIVNDFQKGDIAEGYSVSREKKESFPLTVTSAQKNPTAFYLCASSGRADTQYFGPGTRLTVL.

The V call is TRBV2, the J call TRBJ2-7; 8 bases are a match to TRBD2. The CDR3 is made up of 14 amino acids. Trimming at V came to 5 bases and at J to 0 bases, leaving 3 bases not matched to a gene. Germline V lookup: CDR1 SNHLY, CDR2 FYNNEI. The CDR3 DNA follows: TGTGCCAGCAGTAAGCGGGGGTACTCCTACGAGCAGTACTTC. Translation gives CASSKRGYSYEQYF. Full variable domain (missing parts from reference TRBV2 and TRBJ2-7): EPEVTQTPSHQVTQMGQEVILRCVPISNHLYFYWYRQILGQKVEFLVSFYNNEISEKSEIFDDQFSVERPDGSNFTLKIRSTKLEDSAMYFCASSKRGYSYEQYFGPGTRLTVT.

This chain links TRBV11-2 with TRBJ2-7; 7 bases are a match to TRBD1. The CDR3 extends over 15 amino acids. With V trimmed by 1 base and J by 0 bases, 3 bases remained unmatched. Germline V CDR1 and CDR2: SGHAT, FQNNGV. The CDR3, as DNA: TGTGCCAGCAGCTTAGGGGACAGAGACTCCTACGAGCAGTACTTC. Residues: CASSLGDRDSYEQYF.

This chain joins TRBV6-5 and TRBJ1-4; D unresolved. This CDR3 comprises 15 residues. CDR1 MNHEY and CDR2 SVGAGI come from the germline V gene. V was shortened by 2 bases and J by 0 bases, with 7 bases between the two germline ends. This chain's CDR3 is CASSYGFATNEKLFF. The CDR3 coding sequence is TGTGCCAGCAGTTACGGCTTTGCAACTAATGAAAAACTGTTTTTT.

The J gene is TRBJ1-5, the V gene TRBV27; 10 nucleotides agree with TRBD1. The trim removed 5 bases at V and 7 bases at J, leaving 2 bases unmatched. This CDR3 comprises 13 residues. The germline gives CDR1 MNHEY, CDR2 SMNVEV (reference sequence). CDR3 sequence: CASSGTGVQPQHF. In nucleotides, the CDR3 is TGTGCCAGCAGTGGGACAGGGGTCCAGCCCCAGCATTTT.

In DNA form, the CDR3 reads TGCAGCGTTGTACTAGCGGGACGGTTCAATGAGCAGTTCTTC. Translation: CSVVLAGRFNEQFF. The rearrangement joins TRBV29-1 to TRBJ2-1; 10 bases line up with TRBD2. CDR1 is SQVTM and CDR2 is ANQGSEA in the germline V gene. The length of the CDR3 is 14 residues. Trimming took 4 bases from V and 6 from J; bases not matched to a gene: 6.

This chain uses TRBV9 with TRBJ1-2; 7 nucleotides agree with TRBD1. This CDR3 has 15 residues. Germline-derived CDR1 and CDR2 are SGDLS and YYNGEE. With 0 bases clipped from V and 7 bases from J, the junction kept 9 bases outside the gene matches. The CDR3 reads CASSVDIRGSSGYTF. The CDR3 nucleotides are TGTGCCAGCAGCGTAGACATCAGGGGGAGCAGTGGCTACACCTTC.

The chain recombines TRBV5-4 with TRBJ2-7; D may be TRBD1 or TRBD2 (7 bases each). In germline, CDR1 is SGHNT, CDR2 YYREEE (reference sequence). CDR3 length: 14 residues. V gave up 3 bases and J gave up 6 bases, with 16 bases separating them. CDR3: CASSWGGTGVEQYF. The CDR3 DNA follows: TGTGCCAGCAGCTGGGGGGGCACAGGGGTCGAGCAGTACTTC.

V is TRBV6-6 and J is TRBJ1-1; the D is unclear. From germline, CDR1 is MNHNY and CDR2 SVGAGI (reference sequence). V lost 8 bases and J lost 3, with 10 bases in between. The CDR3 sequence is 12 residues long. CDR3 coding DNA: TGTGCCAGCGGACCGAGGGACACTGAAGCTTTCTTT. This encodes CASGPRDTEAFF.